The rows below give T cell receptor beta chains drawn from one sample of a study of cytomegalovirus exposure and HLA in healthy donors. Data came from immunoSEQ multiplex PCR; TCRdb stores just in-frame clones and leaves some out. Found here are over 150,000 clones, approximately 86% of them singletons; the top ten hold 20% to 25%. Sequencing was carried out using PBMCs. The source of these receptors is a man in his late teens or twenties in good health and CMV-seropositive. Each CDR3 is given with its conserved first and last residue.

TRBV27 15 CASSLSPTGVDTQYF
TRBV7-3 13 CASRSSGRDEQYF
TRBV9 14 CASGLGQGAYEQYF
TRBV28 15 CASSLSQGGNQPQHF
TRBV30 14 CAWRAGIWADTQYF
TRBV7-9 14 CASSLLGGGYGYTF
TRBV9 20 CASSVAGYGAGGGSTDTQYF
TRBV5-1 15 CASSSTGQGEYEQYF
TRBV7-2 16 CASSLGVGTDINGYTF
TRBV25-1 15 CASSDPSGGGDGYTF
TRBV4-2 16 CASSHPPGLAAPTQYF
TRBV19 14 CASKQGGPNQPQHF
TRBV18 12 CASSPGGNEQYF
TRBV18 16 CASSPTDRGRGETQYF
TRBV18 15 CASYPGGAGVGEQYF
TRBV7-3 13 CASSLTRADEQFF
TRBV2 14 CASVSGTGSYEQYF
TRBV6-1 15 CASSSLAGGLNEQFF
TRBV7-9 13 CASRQGEGSGYTF
TRBV9 15 CASSTTAGLQETQYF
TRBV7-3 15 CASSLTSGGPYEQYF
TRBV27 12 CASRETGSEQFF
TRBV6-6 15 CASSSTGQGSNIQYF
TRBV19 19 CASSIAGLAGGRSGNEQFF
TRBV2 13 CASSVNSNQPQHF
TRBV7-9 13 CASSWDTSYGYTF
TRBV18 14 CASSAGQFDQPQHF
TRBV18 15 CASSPYPGEDNEQFF
TRBV2 14 CASSAREGHNEQFF